This T cell receptor beta chain was captured in a study of OX40 agonist ivuxolimab in advanced cancers. Whole-study results and caveats: The mean number of expanded clones was higher in CD8+ T cells than in CD4+.

A word on this clone: Antigen unknown.

The assay was immunoSEQ multiplex PCR, and TCRdb's table has in-frame clones only and misses some. The profile shows roughly 98,000 clones, roughly 80% of them singletons. The CDR3 sequence is 15 residues long. Germline assignment: CDR1 MNHEY and CDR2 SMNVEV (reference sequence). Between the trimmed V and J ends, which lost 1 base and 4 bases, there was a span of 13 bases. This receptor was obtained from an adult with an advanced solid tumor such as melanoma, head and neck, liver or kidney cancer. The specimen was CD4+ or CD8+ T cells sorted from blood, collected in a trial of the OX40 agonist ivuxolimab. The chain joins TRBV27 to TRBJ1-2; weak D call: TRBD1 (5 bases). CDR3 sequence: CASSLWDQDGYGYTF. As DNA, the CDR3 is TGTGCCAGCAGTTTATGGGACCAAGACGGCTATGGCTACACCTTC.